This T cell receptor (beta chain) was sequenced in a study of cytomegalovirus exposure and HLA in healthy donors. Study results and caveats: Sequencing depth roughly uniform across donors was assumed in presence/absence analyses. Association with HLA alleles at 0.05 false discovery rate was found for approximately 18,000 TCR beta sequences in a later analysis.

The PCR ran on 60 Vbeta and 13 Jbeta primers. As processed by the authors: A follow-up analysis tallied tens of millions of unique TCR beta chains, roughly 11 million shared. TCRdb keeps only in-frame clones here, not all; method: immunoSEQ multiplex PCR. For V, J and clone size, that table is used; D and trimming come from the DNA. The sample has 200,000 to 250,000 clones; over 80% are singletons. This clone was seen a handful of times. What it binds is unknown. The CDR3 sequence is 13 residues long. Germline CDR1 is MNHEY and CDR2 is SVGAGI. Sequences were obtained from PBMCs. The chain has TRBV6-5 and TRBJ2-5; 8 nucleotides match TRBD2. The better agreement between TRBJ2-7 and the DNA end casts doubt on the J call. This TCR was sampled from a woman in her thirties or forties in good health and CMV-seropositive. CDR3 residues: CASSPGGADEQYF. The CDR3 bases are TGTGCCAGCAGCCCGGGGGGGGCAGACGAGCAGTACTTC.